The 6 T cell receptor beta chains below were found in one sample sequenced in a study of technical replicates of blood from a handful of donors. The table came from immunoSEQ multiplex PCR; TCRdb's copy has only in-frame clones and leaves some out. This sample has just over 95,000 clones, with approximately 94% found just once. Specimen: T cells isolated from PBMCs. The receptors were gathered from a human donor in good health.

V gene TRBV12-5 combines with J gene TRBJ2-2, with D perhaps TRBD2 (6 bases). Between the trimmed V and J ends, which lost 0 bases and 3 bases, there was a span of 14 bases. The germline gives CDR1 LGHNT, CDR2 FRNRAP. This CDR3 is built from 17 residues. The CDR3 spells CASGLVLGREYTGELFF. Here the CDR3 DNA reads TGTGCTAGTGGTTTGGTTTTAGGGCGGGAATACACCGGGGAGCTGTTTTTT.

The chain has TRBV5-4 and TRBJ1-6, with 8 bases matching TRBD1. The germline V gene encodes CDR1 SGHNT and CDR2 YYREEE (reference sequence). The V gene end was trimmed by 6 bases and the J gene end by 13 bases; junction bases not matched to a gene: 9. The CDR3 spans 13 residues. The CDR3, as DNA: TGTGCCAGCACGGACAGGGTGAAGTCGCCCCTCCACTTT. This translates into CASTDRVKSPLHF.

The chain is built from TRBV2 and TRBJ2-7; D might be TRBD2 (7 bases). From germline, CDR1 is SNHLY and CDR2 FYNNEI. The germline V and J ends were trimmed by 7 bases and 0 bases, with 13 bases remaining between them. The CDR3 runs to 14 residues. The CDR3 protein is CASTKRGGSYEQYF. The CDR3 DNA reads as TGTGCCAGCACCAAGAGGGGGGGCTCCTACGAGCAGTACTTC.

This clone was counted a single time. The J gene is TRBJ1-2, the V gene TRBV19; TRBD1 is a possible D gene (5 bases). CDR1 is LNHDA, CDR2 SQIVND, per germline (reference sequence). This CDR3 region has 11 residues. Trimming shortened V by 3 bases and J by 11 bases, and 10 bases separated the two germline ends. The CDR3 loop reads CASSISGLYTF. The CDR3 nucleotides read TGTGCCAGTAGTATTTCAGGGTTGTACACCTTC.

The chain couples TRBV30 to TRBJ1-1; no firm D call. Germline lookup yields CDR1 GTSNPN and CDR2 SVGIG (reference sequence). The V end was cut by 3 bases, the J end by 0 bases, with 8 bases between. This CDR3 contains 13 residues. This CDR3 reads CAWRSRLNTEAFF. CDR3 nucleotides: TGTGCCTGGAGATCGAGGCTGAACACTGAAGCTTTCTTT.

The genes are TRBV9 and TRBJ2-3; 12 bases agree with TRBD2. The CDR3 contains 17 residues. CDR1 is SGDLS and CDR2 is YYNGEE in the germline V gene. Trimming removed 3 bases from V and 1 base from J; junction bases left unmatched: 6. CDR3 region: CASSGLAGGPRTDTQYF. The CDR3 region has the DNA TGTGCCAGCAGCGGGCTAGCGGGGGGGCCGCGCACAGATACGCAGTATTTT.